The clone carrying this T cell receptor beta chain was observed at least ten times. No antigen is known for it. From RNA, the CDR3 regions of TCR beta chains were amplified and sequenced. RT-PCR in the first round used HTBI primers; a second-round multiplex PCR followed. TCRdb re-derived calls from the multiplex PCR reads in MiXCR, one entry per CDR3 protein. The repertoire has 150,000 or so distinct CDR3 sequences, approximately 40% of them found once; the top ten carry around 9.3%. The entry originates in a study of Graves' ophthalmopathy and Graves' hyperthyroidism. About the research overall: Sampling took place at initial diagnosis, with peripheral blood obtained before any treatment. Findings of the study overall: With a specificity of around 77% and a sensitivity of just under 71%, the model predicted ophthalmopathy progression.

No donor had other autoimmune disease, uncontrolled infection, pregnancy or lactation. Clinical symptoms, serum thyroxine, TRAb, thyroid ultrasound and orbital computed tomography were relied on for diagnosis. Trimming removed 3 bases from V and 5 bases from J, with 13 bases in between. Per the germline V gene, CDR1 is KGHSH and CDR2 is LQKENI. This CDR3 region has 15 residues. The chain uses TRBV18 and TRBJ2-2, with a possible D match to TRBD1 (5 bases). The sample consisted of peripheral blood. This receptor was identified in a man under 40 with Graves' ophthalmopathy. The CDR3 DNA reads TGTGCCAGCTCACCCCAACAGGATACGACCGGGGAGCTGTTTTTT. This encodes CASSPQQDTTGELFF.